The 3 T cell receptor beta chains in this list originate from one sample, sequenced in a study of blood T cell repertoires in COVID-19. The protocol was immunoSEQ multiplex PCR, while the TCRdb copy is restricted to in-frame clones and leaves out a portion. This repertoire shows 150,000 to 200,000 clones, less than 85% found once; its top ten account for 3%. The material sequenced was peripheral blood. These receptors were collected from a woman aged 80 or older with acute or convalescent COVID-19.

The J gene is TRBJ2-7, the V gene TRBV30, with D possibly TRBD1 on 6 matching bases. From germline, CDR1 is GTSNPN and CDR2 SVGIG (reference sequence). Trimming left V 3 bases short and J 3 bases short, with 15 bases between. The CDR3 has 14 amino acids. The CDR3 sequence is CAWRDSQGYYEQYF. The CDR3 nucleotides read TGTGCCTGGAGGGACTCACAGGGATACTACGAGCAGTACTTC.

The rearrangement joins TRBV2 to TRBJ2-2; D possibly corresponds to TRBD2 (5 bases). Germline V lookup: CDR1 SNHLY, CDR2 FYNNEI. V was shortened by 7 bases and J by 2 bases, with 11 bases between the two germline ends. This CDR3 has 14 residues. The CDR3 region has the DNA TGTGCCAGCACCGGGAACGCTAACACCGGGGAGCTGTTTTTT. Translation gives CASTGNANTGELFF.

The chain has TRBV14 and TRBJ1-1, with 8 bases aligning to TRBD1. The CDR3 contains 12 residues. Germline CDR1 SGHDN, CDR2 FVKESK. Trimming removed 1 base from V and 10 bases from J; junction bases left unmatched: 2. This CDR3 reads CASSQAGQGAFF. In DNA, the CDR3 is TGTGCCAGCAGCCAAGCTGGACAGGGAGCTTTCTTT.